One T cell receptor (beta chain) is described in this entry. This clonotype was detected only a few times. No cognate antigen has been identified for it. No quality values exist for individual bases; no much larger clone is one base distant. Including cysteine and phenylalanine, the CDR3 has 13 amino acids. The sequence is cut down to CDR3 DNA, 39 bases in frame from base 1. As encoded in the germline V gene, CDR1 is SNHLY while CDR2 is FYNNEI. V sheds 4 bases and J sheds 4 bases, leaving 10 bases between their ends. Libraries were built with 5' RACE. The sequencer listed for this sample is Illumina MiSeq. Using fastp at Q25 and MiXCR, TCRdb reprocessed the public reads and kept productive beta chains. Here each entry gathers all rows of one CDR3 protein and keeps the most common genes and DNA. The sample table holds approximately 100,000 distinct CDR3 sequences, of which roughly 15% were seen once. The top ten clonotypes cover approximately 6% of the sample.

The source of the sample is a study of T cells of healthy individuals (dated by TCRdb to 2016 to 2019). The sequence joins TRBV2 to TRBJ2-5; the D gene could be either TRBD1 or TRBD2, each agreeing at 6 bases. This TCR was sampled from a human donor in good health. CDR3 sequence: CASSVGGPETQYF. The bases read TGTGCCAGCAGTGTGGGGGGCCCAGAGACCCAGTACTTC.